This record looks at one T cell receptor (beta chain) sequence and its context. Antigen unknown. This CDR3 is 10 amino acids long. V gave up 4 bases and J gave up 13 bases, with 13 bases separating them. Germline CDR1 is SQVTM and CDR2 is ANQGSEA. The protocol was immunoSEQ multiplex PCR, while the TCRdb copy is restricted to in-frame clones and leaves out a portion. The sample holds 60,000 to 65,000 clones, roughly nine tenths seen once. This sample was included in a study of graft-versus-host responses after intestinal transplantation. The study, taken as a whole, reports: The recipient marrow held GvH clones, and some of them showed up first in ileum or blood.

The sequence came from a human donor who was the organ donor for an intestinal transplant. Sequences were derived from unstimulated CD8+ T cells sorted from spleen or lymph node cells, sampled before transplant. This chain joins TRBV29-1 and TRBJ1-2; D gene unclear. The CDR3 coding sequence is TGCAGCGTTGGCGGGGAGGTGGGCACCTTC. This sequence encodes CSVGGEVGTF.